Listed below are T cell receptor beta chains from one sample, sequenced in a study of blood T cells in healthy people across ages. TCRdb ran MiXCR on the 5' RACE reads and lists one entry per CDR3 protein. Of roughly 2 million distinct CDR3 sequences in the sample, around half were seen once. Sample: blood. The receptor set was obtained from a woman between 40 and 50 years old in good health. Each CDR3 is given with its conserved first and last residue. D genes are given only for firm matches. Part of the rows lack a size; the others show once, few, many or a class for expanded clones.

d_call | j_call | clone_size | v_call | cdr3_nt | cdr3_aa
- | TRBJ2-6 | - | TRBV7-2 | TGTGCCAGCAGCTTAGAATTGCTAGTGGGACACAACGTCCTGACTTTC | CASSLELLVGHNVLTF
TRBD1 | TRBJ1-2 | - | TRBV27 | TGTGCCAGCAGTTCCACCACAGGGGTTTTGTATGGCTACACCTTC | CASSSTTGVLYGYTF
TRBD1 | TRBJ2-7 | - | TRBV28 | TGTGCCAGCAGCCGCAGGGGGTGGGAGCAGTACTTC | CASSRRGWEQYF
- | TRBJ1-2 | - | TRBV5-6 | TGTGCCAGCAGCTTATCAGTAGGTGGCTACACCTTC | CASSLSVGGYTF
- | TRBJ1-4 | - | TRBV4-3 | TGCGCCAGCAGCCAAGATTTGGGGCTTGAAGGAGAAAAACTGTTTTTT | CASSQDLGLEGEKLFF
- | TRBJ1-1 | - | TRBV12-3/TRBV12-4 | TGTGCCAGCAGTCCACAGGGTACCCCGAACACTGAAGCTTTCTTT | CASSPQGTPNTEAFF
- | TRBJ1-6 | once | TRBV28 | TGTGCCAGCAAAAATGCGGGGGACTCCTATAATTCACCCCTCCACTTT | CASKNAGDSYNSPLHF
- | TRBJ2-3 | - | TRBV11-2 | TGTGCCAGCAGCTCCTTCCTTATGGCCACAGATACGCAGTATTTT | CASSSFLMATDTQYF
- | TRBJ2-5 | - | TRBV2 | TGTGCCAGCAGTGGGGGGGTGGGCTACCAAGAGACCCAGTACTTC | CASSGGVGYQETQYF
- | TRBJ1-2 | - | TRBV7-2 | TGTGCCAGCAGCTGGTCGGGTGACTATGGCTACACCTTC | CASSWSGDYGYTF
- | TRBJ1-2 | - | TRBV27 | TGTGCCAGCAGTTTATCGGCCGGAGGGCTCGGGGGCTACACCTTC | CASSLSAGGLGGYTF
- | TRBJ2-5 | - | TRBV4-1 | TGCGCCAGCAGCCAAGAAACCCCAGGGACCCAGTACTTC | CASSQETPGTQYF
- | TRBJ1-2 | few | TRBV28 | TGTGCCAGCAGTTTATTGGCCGGGGGCTACACCTTC | CASSLLAGGYTF
- | TRBJ1-4 | - | TRBV2 | TGTGCCAGCAGTCAACCGGGCTTTGCGGATGAAAAACTGTTTTTT | CASSQPGFADEKLFF
TRBD1 | TRBJ2-1 | - | TRBV20-1 | TGCAGTGCTAGCTCCCGGCGGACAGGGGGCAATGAGCAGTTCTTC | CSASSRRTGGNEQFF
- | TRBJ2-1 | - | TRBV6-6 | TGTGCCAGCAGTCTCCTCTCCTACAATGGGCAGTTCTTC | CASSLLSYNGQFF
TRBD2 | TRBJ2-3 | few | TRBV3-1 | TGTGCCAGCAGCCAAGTCCCGGGACTAGCGGGGGGGAGAGGAACGCAGTATTTT | CASSQVPGLAGGRGTQYF
- | TRBJ1-5 | - | TRBV21-1 | TGTGCCAGCAGCAAAGTTTGGGGGCGCCGGCAGCCCCAGCATTTT | CASSKVWGRRQPQHF
TRBD1 | TRBJ2-6 | few | TRBV3-1 | TGTGCCAGCAGCCAGGGACAGGGGGCTGCTCTCTCTGGGGCCAACGTCCTGACTTTC | CASSQGQGAALSGANVLTF
- | TRBJ2-3 | - | TRBV7-9 | TGTGCCAGCAGGACATGGGATAATACGCAGTATTTT | CASRTWDNTQYF
TRBD1 | TRBJ2-7 | - | TRBV7-8 | TGTGCCAGCAGCGTAGACAGGGGCCACGAGCAGTACTTC | CASSVDRGHEQYF
- | TRBJ2-6 | few | TRBV20-1 | TGCAGTGCCTCAGCCCCGAACGTCCTGACTTTC | CSASAPNVLTF
- | TRBJ1-5 | - | TRBV7-2 | TGTGCCAGCAGCCCACGACAGTATAGCAATCAGCCCCAGCATTTT | CASSPRQYSNQPQHF
- | TRBJ2-7 | - | TRBV12-3/TRBV12-4 | TGTGCCAGAAGTTTAGGAGGGGGTCCCCTCTACGAGCAGTACTTC | CARSLGGGPLYEQYF
- | TRBJ1-2 | - | TRBV10-3 | TGTGCCATCTCCTCAGGGATCTCGGGAGGCTACACCTTC | CAISSGISGGYTF
TRBD2 | TRBJ2-1 | - | TRBV7-3 | TGTGCCAGCAGCGTCGGACTAGCGGGAGTCGGCGAGCAGTTCTTC | CASSVGLAGVGEQFF
- | TRBJ1-2 | few | TRBV20-1 | TGCAGTGCTAGAGAGACAGAGTATGGCTACACCTTC | CSARETEYGYTF
TRBD1 | TRBJ2-7 | - | TRBV7-2 | TGTGCCAGCAGCGCAGGGACAGGGAACTACAATGAGCAGTACTTC | CASSAGTGNYNEQYF
- | TRBJ1-2 | few | TRBV20-1 | TGCAGTGCTAGAGGTGGACCAACCCCCACTAACTATGGCTACACCTTC | CSARGGPTPTNYGYTF
- | TRBJ2-5 | - | TRBV14 | TGTGCCAGCAGCCAAGCCAGGGTAGGGACCCAGTACTTC | CASSQARVGTQYF
- | TRBJ2-5 | - | TRBV2 | TGTGCCAGCAGTGAAGGGCGTGGGGGGCGGCAAGAGACCCAGTACTTC | CASSEGRGGRQETQYF
- | TRBJ1-1 | few | TRBV5-1 | TGCGCCAGCAGCAGGGACGGCTTGAACACTGAAGCTTTCTTT | CASSRDGLNTEAFF
TRBD2 | TRBJ2-4 | few | TRBV4-2 | TGTGCCAGCAGCCAAGACGGGCGGGGGGCCAAAAACATTCAGTACTTC | CASSQDGRGAKNIQYF
TRBD1 | TRBJ2-7 | - | TRBV6-5 | TGTGCCAGCAGTTACTCGAATCCTGGAGTCAGGGGGCGCGAGCAGTACTTC | CASSYSNPGVRGREQYF
- | TRBJ1-2 | - | TRBV28 | TGTGCCAGCAGTTTCACCGCGACTGATTACTATGGCTACACCTTC | CASSFTATDYYGYTF
- | TRBJ2-5 | - | TRBV6-5 | TGTGCCAGCAGTTACTCGGCGACGGACCTAGAGACCCAGTACTTC | CASSYSATDLETQYF
- | TRBJ2-5 | - | TRBV7-2 | TGTGCCAGCAGCTTGGATTCCACGGCCCAGTACTTC | CASSLDSTAQYF
- | TRBJ1-4 | few | TRBV20-1 | TGCAGTGCTAGAGATCAGAGCACAACTAATGAAAAACTGTTTTTT | CSARDQSTTNEKLFF
- | TRBJ2-4 | - | TRBV4-2 | TGTGCCAGCAGCCCCCTAGGGCGCAACGCTCTGGGGGCCAAAAACATTCAGTACTTC | CASSPLGRNALGAKNIQYF
TRBD1 | TRBJ2-7 | - | TRBV4-1 | TGCGCCAGCAGCCATGGGGACAGGGGAGAGAACAATGAGCAGTACTTC | CASSHGDRGENNEQYF
- | TRBJ2-7 | - | TRBV6-1 | TGTGCCAGCAGTTCGAATCACGACCAGGGCGAGCAGTACTTC | CASSSNHDQGEQYF
TRBD2 | TRBJ2-4 | - | TRBV29-1 | TGCAGCGTGGAGGGACTAGCGGGGGGGTTAGGGATTCAGTACTTC | CSVEGLAGGLGIQYF
TRBD2 | TRBJ2-1 | - | TRBV15 | TGTGCCACCAGCGGCGGGACTAGCGGGTACAATGAGCAGTTCTTC | CATSGGTSGYNEQFF
- | TRBJ2-5 | - | TRBV5-1 | TGCGCCAGCAGCGTGGACCAGGCCGGATACACCCAGTACTTC | CASSVDQAGYTQYF
- | TRBJ2-5 | - | TRBV20-1 | TGCAGTGCTTCTCGGGGAATGGAAGAGACCCAGTACTTC | CSASRGMEETQYF
- | TRBJ2-3 | - | TRBV15 | TGTGCCACCAGCAGGGGGGGGCCCACAGATACGCAGTATTTT | CATSRGGPTDTQYF
- | TRBJ2-7 | - | TRBV12-3/TRBV12-4 | TGTGCCAGCAGGTTACAGGGCCTAACCTACGAGCAGTACTTC | CASRLQGLTYEQYF
- | TRBJ2-1 | - | TRBV4-1 | TGCGCCAGCAGCCACCGCAGACAGGCCAACAGCGAGCAGTTCTTC | CASSHRRQANSEQFF
- | TRBJ2-4 | - | TRBV20-1 | TGCAGTGCTGACCGACCAGGGCTAGCCAAAAACATTCAGTACTTC | CSADRPGLAKNIQYF
- | TRBJ1-4 | many | TRBV5-1 | TGTGCCAGCAGCTTGGGTGCAACTAATGAAAAACTGTTTTTT | CASSLGATNEKLFF
- | TRBJ2-1 | - | TRBV4-1 | TGCGCCAGCAGCCAAGATCCCCAGTTTCGGCAGTTCTTC | CASSQDPQFRQFF
TRBD1 | TRBJ2-7 | few | TRBV12-3/TRBV12-4 | TGTGCCAGCAGTTCCCAGGGGGTATACTACGAGCAGTACTTC | CASSSQGVYYEQYF
- | TRBJ2-3 | - | TRBV6-5 | TGTGCCAGCAGTGACGTTCCGCCTGATACGCAGTATTTT | CASSDVPPDTQYF
TRBD1 | TRBJ2-3 | - | TRBV7-9 | TGTGCCAGCAGCTGGGGACAGGGGCGGTCAGATACGCAGTATTTT | CASSWGQGRSDTQYF
- | TRBJ2-7 | - | TRBV6-5 | TGTGCCAGCATGAGGTACAGGGACTACGAGCAGTACTTC | CASMRYRDYEQYF
TRBD1 | TRBJ1-4 | - | TRBV5-1 | TGCGCCAGCAGCTTGTTATCCCCAGGGGGAAGTGAAAAACTGTTTTTT | CASSLLSPGGSEKLFF
- | TRBJ2-3 | - | TRBV9 | TGTGCCAGCAGCGGTTTAGTAGCAGGTACGCAGTATTTT | CASSGLVAGTQYF
- | TRBJ2-3 | - | TRBV27 | TGTGCCAGCAGTTTAAGTTTTCCAGGGGACGTGCAAGATACGCAGTATTTT | CASSLSFPGDVQDTQYF
- | TRBJ2-3 | - | TRBV6-2/TRBV6-3 | TGTGCCAGCACTACCCCTCGAGCGGGTGAAGTAGATACGCAGTATTTT | CASTTPRAGEVDTQYF